Each of the 8 T cell receptor beta chains below was sequenced from the same sample in a study of cytomegalovirus exposure and HLA in healthy donors. The PCR was carried out with 60 Vbeta primers and 13 Jbeta primers. TCRdb's table, derived via immunoSEQ multiplex PCR, lists solely in-frame clones and lacks some. The sample has 150,000 or so clones; just over 75% are singletons. Sequencing used PBMCs. The receptors derive from a woman aged 40 to 55 in good health and CMV-seronegative.

The CDR3 DNA follows: TGTGCCTGGAGTGATTACTCCGGGGGTGAGCAGTTCTTC. Its protein product is CAWSDYSGGEQFF. This chain connects TRBV30 to TRBJ2-1; possible D gene TRBD2, 6 bases. Germline CDR1 reads GTSNPN; CDR2 reads SVGIG (reference sequence). CDR3 length equals 13 residues. Trimming removed 1 base from V and 9 bases from J, with 13 bases in between.

Notes on this clone: Other DNA sequences in this specimen translate into the identical CDR3. The CDR3 DNA reads TGTGCCATCAGTGAGTCTGTTTCGAGTGTTACTAATGAAAAACTGTTTTTT. Residues: CAISESVSSVTNEKLFF. V gene TRBV10-3 combines with J gene TRBJ1-4; D gene unclear. V gave up 0 bases and J gave up 2 bases, with 13 bases separating them. Germline V lookup: CDR1 ENHRY, CDR2 SYGVKD. The CDR3 spans 17 residues.

This chain links TRBV6-1 with TRBJ2-1; 13 nucleotides agree with TRBD2. J gave up 11 bases and V 4 bases, and 11 bases lay outside the gene matches. CDR3 length: 16 residues. CDR1 and CDR2 from the germline V gene are MNHNS and SASEGT. The CDR3 DNA sequence: TGTGCCAGCAGTGTACAACCGGGACTAGCGGGGTTAAAGCAGTTCTTC. It encodes CASSVQPGLAGLKQFF.

This clone occurred once. The chain is built from TRBV9 and TRBJ1-3; 7 bases are shared with TRBD1. Germline CDR1 SGDLS, CDR2 YYNGEE. CDR3 length: 14 residues. The J segment lost 2 bases and the V segment lost 3 bases, leaving 2 bases of the junction unmatched. CDR3 residues: CASSGGTAGNTIYF. In nucleotides, the CDR3 is TGTGCCAGCAGCGGAGGGACAGCTGGAAACACCATATATTTT.

This chain connects TRBV13 to TRBJ1-6; D gene uncertain. The ends were cut back, 1 base at V and 4 bases at J, with 11 bases in the middle. The CDR3 has 16 residues. Germline loops: CDR1 PRHDT, CDR2 FYEKMQ (reference sequence). The DNA of the CDR3 is TGTGCCAGCAGCTTAGAAGGAGGAGGGTATAATTCACCCCTCCACTTT. Translating it yields CASSLEGGGYNSPLHF.

The chain uses TRBV28 and TRBJ1-2; 7 nucleotides match TRBD1. The length of the CDR3 is 12 residues. The V gene's germline CDR1 is MDHEN and CDR2 SYDVKM. Trimming cost V 5 bases and J 8 bases; bases outside gene matches: 5. The CDR3 sequence: CASSRQGVGYTF. CDR3 nucleotide sequence: TGTGCCAGCAGTAGGCAGGGGGTAGGCTACACCTTC.

The V and J genes are TRBV9 and TRBJ1-2; 7 bases are a match to TRBD1. The CDR3 runs 14 residues. Germline CDR1 reads SGDLS; CDR2 reads YYNGEE. V shed 0 bases, J shed 4 bases, and the junction held 3 bases outside the gene matches. The CDR3 region has the DNA TGTGCCAGCAGCGTAGGGGGACAGACCTATGGCTACACCTTC. Translated, it gives CASSVGGQTYGYTF.

The CDR3 reads CASSPALTVNTEAFF. The CDR3 bases are TGTGCCAGCAGTCCCGCGCTCACAGTGAACACTGAAGCTTTCTTT. The chain combines TRBV6-5 with TRBJ1-1; D ambiguous. The length of the CDR3 is 15 residues. Trimming removed 5 bases at V and 0 bases at J, with 13 bases between. The germline CDR1 and CDR2 sequences are MNHEY and SVGAGI.